The 28 T cell receptor beta chains reported below all come from one sample, sequenced in a study of cytomegalovirus exposure and HLA in healthy donors. Using immunoSEQ multiplex PCR, the repertoire was profiled, and TCRdb retains in-frame clones only, with some absent. In the table there are 200,000 to 250,000 clones, about 87% of which are singletons. Sequencing used PBMCs. The origin of the receptors is a man aged 18-30 years in good health and CMV-seronegative.

This rearrangement joins TRBV9 to TRBJ1-3; the D is unclear. Between the trimmed V and J ends, which lost 0 bases and 3 bases, there was a span of 7 bases. The CDR3 spans 14 residues. Germline values: CDR1 SGDLS, CDR2 YYNGEE. Here the CDR3 DNA reads TGTGCCAGCAGCGTAGCCCCCCTTGGAAACACCATATATTTT. Its protein is CASSVAPLGNTIYF.

This clone was found a few times. The J gene is TRBJ1-2, the V gene TRBV2; D is possibly TRBD1 (5 bases). Germline loops: CDR1 SNHLY, CDR2 FYNNEI. Deletions cut 3 bases from V and 7 bases from J, with 18 bases between. This CDR3 is built from 15 residues. CDR3 bases: TGTGCCAGCAGTGAGGGGTCAGGGCCCTACGGTGGCTACACCTTC. Its translation: CASSEGSGPYGGYTF. The complete variable domain, with remaining parts taken from reference TRBV2 and TRBJ1-2, reads EPEVTQTPSHQVTQMGQEVILRCVPISNHLYFYWYRQILGQKVEFLVSFYNNEISEKSEIFDDQFSVERPDGSNFTLKIRSTKLEDSAMYFCASSEGSGPYGGYTFGSGTRLTVV.

The V and J genes are TRBV25-1 and TRBJ1-6, with TRBD1 as a possible D gene (6 bases). This CDR3 is built from 15 residues. Trimming stripped 4 bases from V and 4 bases from J, with 11 bases between. CDR1 is MGHDK, CDR2 SYGVNS, per germline. The CDR3 DNA is TGTGCCAGCAGTGTGGGACAAGCTTATAATTCACCCCTCCACTTT. This gives the protein CASSVGQAYNSPLHF.

J is TRBJ1-1 and V is TRBV7-2, with TRBD1 identical over 12 bases. This CDR3 has 16 amino acids. After removal of 6 bases from V and 4 bases from J, the junction contained 9 bases not matched to a gene. Looked up from germline, CDR1 is SGHTA and CDR2 is FQGNSA. Here the CDR3 reads CASSPGQGALFTEAFF. CDR3 nucleotide sequence: TGTGCCAGCAGTCCGGGACAGGGGGCGTTGTTCACTGAAGCTTTCTTT.

The rearrangement uses TRBV19 and TRBJ1-1; D not certain. With 3 bases removed from V and 2 bases from J, the gap between germline ends came to 10 bases. The CDR3 sequence is 14 residues long. Per germline, CDR1 LNHDA and CDR2 SQIVND (reference sequence). CDR3 loop: CASSMEAQNTEAFF. CDR3 DNA sequence: TGTGCCAGTAGTATGGAGGCCCAAAACACTGAAGCTTTCTTT.

This clone has only a few counts. The chain joins TRBV4-2 to TRBJ1-6, with 8 bases aligning to TRBD1. V was clipped by 4 bases and J by 11 bases; unmatched bases: 7. Looked up from germline, CDR1 is LGHNA and CDR2 is YNFKEQ. The CDR3 loop spans 14 amino acids. The CDR3 region is CASSPGQGSAPLHF. The DNA for the CDR3 is TGTGCCAGCAGCCCTGGACAGGGCAGCGCACCCCTCCACTTT.

The CDR3 coding sequence is TGCGCCAGCAAGATTGGCCGGGAGAGCACCTACAATGAGCAGTTCTTC. Translation gives CASKIGRESTYNEQFF. The chain has TRBV5-1 and TRBJ2-1; tentatively, D is TRBD2 (6 bases). V gave up 6 bases and J gave up 2 bases, with 18 bases separating them. Germline assignment: CDR1 SGHRS and CDR2 YFSETQ. The CDR3 consists of 16 residues. Supplemented by reference TRBV5-1 and TRBJ2-1, the full variable domain reads KAGVTQTPRYLIKTRGQQVTLSCSPISGHRSVSWYQQTPGQGLQFLFEYFSETQRNKGNFPGRFSGRQFSNSRSEMNVSTLELGDSALYLCASKIGRESTYNEQFFGPGTRLTVL.

This CDR3 is CASSLWSGGTTDTQYF. CDR3 DNA: TGTGCCAGCAGTTTGTGGAGCGGGGGGACCACAGATACGCAGTATTTT. The rearrangement uses TRBV28 and TRBJ2-3; 9 bases are shared with TRBD2. The germline gives CDR1 MDHEN, CDR2 SYDVKM. Trimming at V came to 3 bases and at J to 2 bases, leaving 6 bases not matched to a gene. The CDR3 totals 16 residues.

This clone was found a few times. The genes are TRBV10-1 and TRBJ2-2; TRBD2 is a possible D gene (5 bases). The CDR3 spans 13 residues. Trimming removed 2 bases at V and 7 bases at J, with 8 bases between. Germline CDR1 is WNHNN and CDR2 is SYGVQD (reference sequence). CDR3 nucleotides: TGCGCCAGCAGTGAGGAGGGCAACGGGGAGCTGTTTTTT. It codes for CASSEEGNGELFF.

The V and J genes are TRBV27 and TRBJ2-3, with D perhaps matching TRBD1 (6 bases). This CDR3 contains 14 residues. Between the trimmed V and J ends, which lost 6 bases and 7 bases, there was a span of 17 bases. From germline, CDR1 is MNHEY and CDR2 SMNVEV (reference sequence). The CDR3 region has the DNA TGTGCCAGCAGACTCGGGACAAGTACCTATACGCAGTATTTT. This translates into CASRLGTSTYTQYF.

The chain links TRBV9 to TRBJ2-3; 9 bases align to TRBD2. Germline V gene data show CDR1 as SGDLS and CDR2 as YYNGEE. The V and J ends lost 4 bases and 4 bases, in that order; junction bases with no gene match: 10. This CDR3 is 16 amino acids long. The CDR3 DNA follows: TGTGCCAGCAGCCATTTTTTCAGCGGGGGGTCAGATACGCAGTATTTT. It yields the protein CASSHFFSGGSDTQYF.

The chain has TRBV4-3 and TRBJ2-5; 7 bases map to TRBD1. Trimming took 2 bases from V and 1 from J; bases not matched to a gene: 4. This CDR3 comprises 15 residues. Germline loops: CDR1 LGHNA, CDR2 YSLEER. CDR3: CASSQHRDSQETQYF. The CDR3 DNA sequence: TGCGCCAGCAGCCAACACCGGGACAGCCAAGAGACCCAGTACTTC.

This clone occurred a few times. The chain recombines TRBV28 with TRBJ2-7; the D gene is possibly TRBD2 (6 bases). This CDR3 is built from 13 residues. Per germline, CDR1 MDHEN and CDR2 SYDVKM. V was trimmed by 5 bases and J by 6 bases, leaving 14 bases between them. This CDR3 is CASSPRGLSEQYF. CDR3 DNA sequence: TGTGCCAGCAGTCCAAGGGGACTCAGCGAGCAGTACTTC.

The rearrangement joins TRBV6-5 to TRBJ1-2, with TRBD1 matching 8 bases. The V segment lost 6 bases and the J segment 5 bases; nucleotides outside the gene matches: 5. The CDR3 totals 13 residues. Germline V gives CDR1 MNHEY, CDR2 SVGAGI. Written as DNA, the CDR3 is TGTGCCAGCAGGGAGGGACAGGCTTATGGCTACACCTTC. It codes for CASREGQAYGYTF.

V and J are TRBV5-1 and TRBJ2-7; 12 nucleotides line up with TRBD2. With V trimmed by 5 bases and J by 0 bases, 21 bases remained unmatched. The CDR3 contains 21 residues. CDR1 is SGHRS and CDR2 is YFSETQ in the germline V gene. In nucleotides, the CDR3 is TGCGCCAGCAGGCATGGATCGGCCGGGACTAGCGGGCCAAGCTCCTCCTACGAGCAGTACTTC. This codes for CASRHGSAGTSGPSSSYEQYF. Supplemented by reference TRBV5-1 and TRBJ2-7, the full variable domain reads KAGVTQTPRYLIKTRGQQVTLSCSPISGHRSVSWYQQTPGQGLQFLFEYFSETQRNKGNFPGRFSGRQFSNSRSEMNVSTLELGDSALYLCASRHGSAGTSGPSSSYEQYFGPGTRLTVT.

In its sample, this clone was seen once. The rearrangement uses TRBV7-8 and TRBJ2-2, with D tentatively TRBD2 (5 bases). The CDR3 extends over 13 amino acids. Germline V gene sequence: CDR1 SGHVS, CDR2 FQNEAQ. Between the trimmed V and J ends, which lost 0 bases and 7 bases, there was a span of 6 bases. The CDR3 nucleotides are TGTGCCAGCAGCTTAGCTGAGGGCGGGGAGCTGTTTTTT. Protein: CASSLAEGGELFF.

The chain employs TRBV28 and TRBJ1-1; tentative D call: TRBD1 (5 bases). The germline CDR1 and CDR2 sequences are MDHEN and SYDVKM. V lost 7 bases and J lost 1, with 13 bases in between. The CDR3 spans 14 residues. The DNA of the CDR3 is TGTGCCAGCACCTCATACGACAGGAACACTGAAGCTTTCTTT. Its protein product is CASTSYDRNTEAFF. The full variable domain, rest sourced from reference TRBV28 and TRBJ1-1, is DVKVTQSSRYLVKRTGEKVFLECVQDMDHENMFWYRQDPGLGLRLIYFSYDVKMKEKGDIPEGYSVSREKKERFSLILESASTNQTSMYLCASTSYDRNTEAFFGQGTRLTVV.

V usage is TRBV4-3 and J usage is TRBJ2-3, with D perhaps TRBD2 (6 bases). There are 18 residues in the CDR3. Trimming removed 0 bases at V and 4 bases at J, with 20 bases between. CDR1 LGHNA and CDR2 YSLEER come from the germline V gene. The CDR3 DNA reads TGCGCCAGCAGCCAAGATTCCCCGCACGGCCCGGGGGCAGATACGCAGTATTTT. It translates to CASSQDSPHGPGADTQYF.

The V and J genes are TRBV5-1 and TRBJ2-5; TRBD1 agrees at 9 bases. The V segment lost 4 bases and the J segment 5 bases; nucleotides outside the gene matches: 6. Germline CDR1 and CDR2: SGHRS and YFSETQ. This CDR3 contains 14 residues. CDR3 loop: CASSVTGGRETQYF. In DNA, the CDR3 is TGCGCCAGCAGCGTAACAGGGGGCAGGGAGACCCAGTACTTC.

The chain combines TRBV27 with TRBJ2-6; D is uncertain. The V gene lost 2 bases and the J gene lost 1 base, with 9 bases spanning the gap. Germline V lookup: CDR1 MNHEY, CDR2 SMNVEV (reference sequence). CDR3 size: 16 residues. The CDR3 reads CASSLMPRSGANVLTF. DNA of the CDR3: TGTGCCAGCAGTTTAATGCCGAGGTCTGGGGCCAACGTCCTGACTTTC.

The rearrangement uses TRBV11-2 and TRBJ2-7; 9 nucleotides align to TRBD2. From germline, CDR1 is SGHAT and CDR2 FQNNGV. The CDR3 contains 14 residues. V gave up 1 base and J gave up 4 bases; unmatched junction bases: 2. The DNA for the CDR3 is TGTGCCAGCAGCTTAGCTAGCGGGGTGTACGAGCAGTACTTC. Its translation is CASSLASGVYEQYF. Variable domain in full (rest from reference TRBV11-2 and TRBJ2-7): EAGVAQSPRYKIIEKRQSVAFWCNPISGHATLYWYQQILGQGPKLLIQFQNNGVVDDSQLPKDRFSAERLKGVDSTLKIQPAKLEDSAVYLCASSLASGVYEQYFGPGTRLTVT.

The chain combines TRBV19 with TRBJ2-7; 8 bases match TRBD1. The CDR3 has 15 residues. Germline values: CDR1 LNHDA, CDR2 SQIVND (reference sequence). Trimming removed 3 bases from V and 5 bases from J; junction bases left unmatched: 9. The CDR3 region has the DNA TGTGCCAGTAGTATTTCCCGGGACAGGTCCCACGAGCAGTACTTC. Protein product: CASSISRDRSHEQYF.

This chain connects TRBV29-1 to TRBJ2-7, with 7 bases lining up with TRBD1. Losses at the gene ends were 4 bases for V and 3 bases for J; bases not matched to a gene: 3. Germline V lookup: CDR1 SQVTM, CDR2 ANQGSEA. The CDR3 extends over 12 amino acids. For the CDR3, the DNA is TGCAGCGTTGTAGGGGGCCTCTACGAGCAGTACTTC. Protein product: CSVVGGLYEQYF.

This clone has a single count. V usage is TRBV6-1 and J usage is TRBJ2-1; 9 bases fit TRBD1. V shed 4 bases and J 4 bases; nucleotides not matched to a gene: 8. This CDR3 spans 16 amino acids. Germline-derived CDR1 and CDR2 are MNHNS and SASEGT. CDR3 DNA: TGTGCCAGCAGTGCAAGCCGGGACAGGGTTTACAATGAGCAGTTCTTC. Translation gives CASSASRDRVYNEQFF.

The CDR3 DNA sequence: TGTGCCAGCAGTGATTCGGACAGTGTCCATGAGCAGTTCTTC. Translating gives CASSDSDSVHEQFF. The rearrangement links TRBV2 to TRBJ2-1; a possible D gene is TRBD1 (6 bases). This CDR3 spans 14 amino acids. CDR1 is SNHLY, CDR2 FYNNEI, per germline. V was shortened by 3 bases and J by 8 bases, with 14 bases between the two germline ends.

This chain connects TRBV27 to TRBJ2-1; D not resolved. This CDR3 has 15 amino acids. Germline V lookup: CDR1 MNHEY, CDR2 SMNVEV (reference sequence). Trimming left V 3 bases short and J 8 bases short, with 17 bases between. The CDR3 sequence is CASSFDYLRSDEQFF. CDR3 coding DNA: TGTGCCAGCAGTTTCGATTATCTGAGAAGTGATGAGCAGTTCTTC.

This clone was observed once. V gene TRBV20-1 combines with J gene TRBJ2-7; D is ambiguous. Trimming stripped 1 base from V and 6 bases from J, with 7 bases between. From germline, CDR1 is DFQATT and CDR2 SNEGSKA (reference sequence). This CDR3 is 11 amino acids long. This CDR3 reads CSARGVIEQYF. CDR3 nucleotide sequence: TGCAGTGCTAGAGGAGTTATCGAGCAGTACTTC.

V and J are TRBV5-1 and TRBJ2-1; 10 nucleotides align to TRBD2. Germline V CDR1 and CDR2: SGHRS, YFSETQ. J gave up 1 base and V 5 bases, and 6 bases lay outside the gene matches. The CDR3 is 16 amino acids. The CDR3 DNA reads TGCGCCAGCAGTTCTGGACTAGCGGTATCCTACAATGAGCAGTTCTTC. Residues: CASSSGLAVSYNEQFF.